One sample yielded the 9 T cell receptor beta chains listed below, sequenced in a study of T cell repertoires in cytomegalovirus infection. From the reads, TCRdb called clonotypes with MiXCR, one entry per CDR3 protein. The table lists about 350,000 distinct CDR3 sequences, 34% of them singletons. No antigen is known for these receptors. The starting material was cultured PBMCs, obtained from culture after CMV antigen stimulation. The receptors were sampled from a human donor in good health (CMV status not recorded). Some clones in this sample may be carry-over from other donors' samples.

This clonotype was counted a few times. The chain combines TRBV7-9 with TRBJ2-1; D remains ambiguous. V gave up 6 bases and J gave up 0 bases, with 24 bases separating them. Germline V gives CDR1 SEHNR, CDR2 FQNEAQ (reference sequence). CDR3 length: 19 amino acids. The CDR3 bases are TGTGCCAGCAGTGATACGACCGGAAGGAGAATGAGCTCCTACAATGAGCAGTTCTTC. It codes for CASSDTTGRRMSSYNEQFF.

The chain has TRBV7-2 and TRBJ2-1, with TRBD2 matching 11 bases. Per germline, CDR1 SGHTA and CDR2 FQGNSA. The length of the CDR3 is 14 residues. V lost 7 bases to trimming and J lost 10 bases; unmatched junction nucleotides: 9. The DNA for the CDR3 is TGTGCCAGCACCCTGACTAGCGGGATCAGGGAGCAGTTCTTC. Translated, it gives CASTLTSGIREQFF.

The chain carries TRBV27 and TRBJ2-3, with D maybe TRBD2 (6 bases). There are 14 residues in the CDR3. Germline-derived CDR1 and CDR2 are MNHEY and SMNVEV (reference sequence). V lost 7 bases and J lost 3, with 14 bases in between. This chain's CDR3 is CASTEPGLTDTQYF. For the CDR3, the DNA is TGTGCCAGCACCGAACCGGGACTGACAGATACGCAGTATTTT.

V and J are TRBV7-2 and TRBJ2-3; TRBD2 aligns across 7 bases. The CDR3 is made up of 12 amino acids. V dropped 2 bases and J dropped 10; count of bases not matched to a gene: 3. Germline CDR1 SGHTA, CDR2 FQGNSA. Here the CDR3 DNA reads TGTGCCAGCAGCTTAATGCGGGAGTCGCAGTATTTT. Its translation: CASSLMRESQYF. The entire variable domain, with the rest obtained from reference TRBV7-2 and TRBJ2-3, is as follows: GAGVSQSPSNKVTEKGKDVELRCDPISGHTALYWYRQSLGQGLEFLIYFQGNSAPDKSGLPSDRFSAERTGGSVSTLTIQRTQQEDSAVYLCASSLMRESQYFGPGTRLTVL.

This clonotype was seen more than once but under ten times. CDR3 DNA: TGTGCCACCAGCAGAGATCGGGCGAATAGCTACACCTTC. It encodes CATSRDRANSYTF. The V gene is TRBV15, the J gene TRBJ1-2; no clear D. CDR3 size: 13 residues. Trimming took 0 bases from V and 9 from J, leaving 11 bases between them. CDR1 is LNHNV and CDR2 is YYDKDF in the germline V gene (reference sequence). The complete variable domain, with remaining parts taken from reference TRBV15 and TRBJ1-2, reads DAMVIQNPRYQVTQFGKPVTLSCSQTLNHNVMYWYQQKSSQAPKLLFHYYDKDFNNEADTPDNFQSRRPNTSFCFLDIRSPGLGDTAMYLCATSRDRANSYTFGSGTRLTVV.

The chain couples TRBV12-3 or TRBV12-4 to TRBJ2-3; D unresolved. Trimming left V 8 bases short and J 4 bases short, with 13 bases between. This CDR3 has 13 residues. The CDR3 nucleotides are TGTGCCAGCCTCACCTCTATGTCAGATACGCAGTATTTT. Amino acid sequence: CASLTSMSDTQYF.

The chain is built from TRBV29-1 and TRBJ2-5; D could derive from TRBD1 or TRBD2 (5 bases each). Per the germline V gene, CDR1 is SQVTM and CDR2 is ANQGSEA. Trimming left V 8 bases short and J 2 bases short, with 15 bases between. CDR3 size: 13 residues. The CDR3 DNA is TGCAGCACCACATGGGGGTTGCAAGAGACCCAGTACTTC. Translating gives CSTTWGLQETQYF.

The DNA for the CDR3 is TGCAGCGTTATGGACAGGGATGAGCAGTTCTTC. It is translated as CSVMDRDEQFF. The V call is TRBV29-1, the J call TRBJ2-1; 8 positions agree with TRBD1. The J segment lost 8 bases and the V segment lost 5 bases, leaving 2 bases of the junction unmatched. The CDR3 loop spans 11 amino acids. Germline lookup yields CDR1 SQVTM and CDR2 ANQGSEA.

V gene TRBV6-6 combines with J gene TRBJ2-1; tentatively, D is TRBD1 or TRBD2 (5 bases each). This CDR3 region has 15 residues. V dropped 2 bases and J dropped 5 bases, with 13 bases sitting between them. Looked up from germline, CDR1 is MNHNY and CDR2 is SVGAGI (reference sequence). The CDR3 sequence is CASSYGGDFHNEQFF. As DNA, the CDR3 is TGTGCCAGCAGTTACGGGGGAGACTTCCACAATGAGCAGTTCTTC.